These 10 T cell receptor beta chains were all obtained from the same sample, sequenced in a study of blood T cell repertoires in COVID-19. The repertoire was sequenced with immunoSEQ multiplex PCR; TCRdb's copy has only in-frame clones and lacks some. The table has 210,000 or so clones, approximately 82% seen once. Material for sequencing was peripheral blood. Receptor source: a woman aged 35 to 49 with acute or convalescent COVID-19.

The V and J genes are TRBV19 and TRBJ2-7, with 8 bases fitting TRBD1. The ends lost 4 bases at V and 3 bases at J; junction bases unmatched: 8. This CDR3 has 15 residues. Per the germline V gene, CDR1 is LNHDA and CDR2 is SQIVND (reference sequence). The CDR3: CASSSGQGRGYEQYF. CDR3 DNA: TGTGCCAGTAGTAGTGGACAGGGCCGGGGCTACGAGCAGTACTTC.

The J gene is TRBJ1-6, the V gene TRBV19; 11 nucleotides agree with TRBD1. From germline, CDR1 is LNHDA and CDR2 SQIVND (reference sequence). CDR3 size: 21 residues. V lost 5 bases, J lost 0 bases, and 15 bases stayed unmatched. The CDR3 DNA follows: TGTGCCAGTAGTCCTTCTCACGGACAGGGGGCCTTCGGCTCCTATAATTCACCCCTCCACTTT. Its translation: CASSPSHGQGAFGSYNSPLHF.

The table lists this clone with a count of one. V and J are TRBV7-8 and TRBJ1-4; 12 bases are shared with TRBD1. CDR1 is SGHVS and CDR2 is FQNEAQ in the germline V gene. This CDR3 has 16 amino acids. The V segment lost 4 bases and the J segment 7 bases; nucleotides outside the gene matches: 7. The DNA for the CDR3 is TGTGCCAGCAGCTCCGGGACAGGGGGCGGTGTTGAAAAACTGTTTTTT. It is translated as CASSSGTGGGVEKLFF.

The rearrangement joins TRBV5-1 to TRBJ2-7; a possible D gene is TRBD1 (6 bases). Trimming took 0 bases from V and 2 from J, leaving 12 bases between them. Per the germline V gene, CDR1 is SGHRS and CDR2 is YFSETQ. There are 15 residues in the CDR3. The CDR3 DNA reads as TGCGCCAGCAGCTTGGCCGGGACAAGTACCTACGAGCAGTACTTC. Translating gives CASSLAGTSTYEQYF.

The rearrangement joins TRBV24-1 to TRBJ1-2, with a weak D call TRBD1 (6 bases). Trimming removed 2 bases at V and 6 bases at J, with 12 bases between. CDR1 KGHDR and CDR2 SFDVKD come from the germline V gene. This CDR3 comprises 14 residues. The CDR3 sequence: CATSDSRDIDGYTF. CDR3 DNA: TGTGCCACCAGTGATTCCCGGGACATTGATGGCTACACCTTC.

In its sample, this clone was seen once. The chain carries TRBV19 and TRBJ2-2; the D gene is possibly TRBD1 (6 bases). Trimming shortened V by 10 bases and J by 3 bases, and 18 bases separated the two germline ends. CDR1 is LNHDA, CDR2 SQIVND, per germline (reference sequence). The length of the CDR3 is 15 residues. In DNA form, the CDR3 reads TGTGCCACCTCCCCCCCGGGACACTACACCGGGGAGCTGTTTTTT. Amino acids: CATSPPGHYTGELFF.

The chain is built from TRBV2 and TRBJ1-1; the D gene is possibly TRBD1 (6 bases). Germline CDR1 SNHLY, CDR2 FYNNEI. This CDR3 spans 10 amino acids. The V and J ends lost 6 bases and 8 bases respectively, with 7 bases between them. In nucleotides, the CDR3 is TGTGCCAGCAGGGGGACAGAAGCTTTCTTT. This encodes CASRGTEAFF.

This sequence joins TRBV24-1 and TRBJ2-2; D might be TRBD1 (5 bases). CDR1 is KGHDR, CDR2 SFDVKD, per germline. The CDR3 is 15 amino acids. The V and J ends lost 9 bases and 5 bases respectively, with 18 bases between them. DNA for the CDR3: TGTGCCACCGAAGAAACCGACAGAAATACCGGGGAGCTGTTTTTT. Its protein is CATEETDRNTGELFF.

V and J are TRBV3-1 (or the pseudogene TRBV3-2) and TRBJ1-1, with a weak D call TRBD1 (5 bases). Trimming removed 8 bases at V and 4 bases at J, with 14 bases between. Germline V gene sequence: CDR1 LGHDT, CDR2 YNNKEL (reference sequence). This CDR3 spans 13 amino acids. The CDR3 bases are TGTGCCAGCGGGGGGACGGTGGGCACTGAAGCTTTCTTT. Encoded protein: CASGGTVGTEAFF.

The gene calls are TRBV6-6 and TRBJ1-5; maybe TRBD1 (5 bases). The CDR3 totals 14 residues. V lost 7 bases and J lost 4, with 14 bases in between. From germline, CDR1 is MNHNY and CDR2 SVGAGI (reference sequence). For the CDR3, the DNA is TGTGCCAGCAAAAGTCAGGGCAATAATCAGCCCCAGCATTTT. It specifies CASKSQGNNQPQHF.